This T cell receptor beta chain was observed in a study of blood T cells in healthy people across ages. Sample-barcoded 5' priming and a J-beta primer mix drove a second PCR of roughly 7 to 11 cycles. Via MiXCR, TCRdb re-called the 5' RACE reads, giving one row per CDR3 protein. The sample consists of 800,000 or so distinct CDR3 sequences, 20% to 30% of them appearing once. Germline V gene data show CDR1 as SNHLY and CDR2 as FYNNEI. The CDR3 covers 16 residues. With 6 bases removed from V and 2 bases from J, the gap between germline ends came to 19 bases. In addition, the sample was reused for a study of T cells of mothers and their children. In that study: The yield was over 9 million TCR beta CDR3 reads from each mother and some 3 million from each child. The overlap seen between related mothers and children slightly exceeded that of unrelated pairs, though not significantly.

The clonotype was recovered from a boy between 10 and 17 years old in good health. The sequencing input was blood. The V gene is TRBV2, the J gene TRBJ2-5; D may be TRBD2 (5 bases). The CDR3 is CASSSQQDSIQETQYF. The DNA for the CDR3 is TGTGCCAGCAGCTCCCAGCAGGACTCGATACAAGAGACCCAGTACTTC.